This T cell receptor beta chain was found in a study of blood T cell repertoires in COVID-19. Study-level background: From the United States, Italy and Spain came samples of acute and convalescent COVID-19.

Sequenced by immunoSEQ multiplex PCR; TCRdb stores in-frame clones only, minus some. This repertoire shows roughly 160,000 clones, roughly 84% found once; its top ten account for around 18%. Those enrolled, adults aged roughly 18 to 95 years, came from about two dozen US areas. Cohorts were determined from participant-reported clinical history. The V gene lost 6 bases and the J gene lost 8 bases, with 23 bases spanning the gap. CDR1 ENHRY and CDR2 SYGVKD come from the germline V gene. This CDR3 region has 16 residues. This receptor was taken from a man between 60 and 70 years old who had recovered from COVID-19. Sequenced input: PBMCs or T cells enriched from blood (not recorded which). This chain joins TRBV10-3 and TRBJ2-1, with D possibly matching TRBD1 (5 bases). CDR3 sequence: CAISPQQGAIVDEQFF. CDR3 sequence (DNA): TGTGCCATCAGCCCCCAACAAGGGGCTATAGTTGATGAGCAGTTCTTC.